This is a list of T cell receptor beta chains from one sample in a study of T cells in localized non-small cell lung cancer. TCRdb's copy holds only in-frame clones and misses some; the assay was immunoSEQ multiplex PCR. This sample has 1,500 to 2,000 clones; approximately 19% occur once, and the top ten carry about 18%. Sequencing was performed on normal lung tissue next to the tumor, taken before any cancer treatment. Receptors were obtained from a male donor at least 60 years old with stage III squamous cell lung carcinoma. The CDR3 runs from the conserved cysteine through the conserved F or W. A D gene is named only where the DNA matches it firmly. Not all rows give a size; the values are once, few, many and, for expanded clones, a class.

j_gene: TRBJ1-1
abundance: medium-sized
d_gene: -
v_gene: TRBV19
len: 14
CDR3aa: CASSPRRMNTEAFF
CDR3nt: TGTGCCAGTAGTCCACGGCGGATGAACACTGAAGCTTTCTTT

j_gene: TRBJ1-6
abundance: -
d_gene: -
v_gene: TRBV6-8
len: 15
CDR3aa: CASSYSRGGNSPLHF
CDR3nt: TGTGCCAGCAGTTACTCAAGGGGCGGGAATTCACCCCTCCACTTT

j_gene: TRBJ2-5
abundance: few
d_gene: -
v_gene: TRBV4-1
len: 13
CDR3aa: CASSQDPGSTQYF
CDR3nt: TGCGCCAGCAGCCAAGATCCAGGGAGTACCCAGTACTTC

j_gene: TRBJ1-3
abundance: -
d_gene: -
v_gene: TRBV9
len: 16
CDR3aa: CASSPTTGLSGNTIYF
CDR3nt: TGTGCCAGCAGCCCCACGACAGGCCTCTCTGGAAACACCATATATTTT

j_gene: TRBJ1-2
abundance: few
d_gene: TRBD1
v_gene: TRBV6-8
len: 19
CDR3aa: CASSYSGLRKDRGNYGYTF
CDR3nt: TGTGCCAGCAGTTACTCGGGGCTACGAAAGGACAGGGGTAACTATGGCTACACCTTC

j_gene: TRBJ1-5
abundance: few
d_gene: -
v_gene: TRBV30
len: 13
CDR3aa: CAASGEAHQPQHF
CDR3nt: TGTGCCGCCTCGGGGGAGGCCCATCAGCCCCAGCATTTT

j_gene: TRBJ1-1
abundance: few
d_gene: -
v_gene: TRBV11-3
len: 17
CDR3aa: CASSLNRAESRNTEAFF
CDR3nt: TGTGCCAGCAGCTTAAACAGGGCAGAATCTAGGAACACTGAAGCTTTCTTT

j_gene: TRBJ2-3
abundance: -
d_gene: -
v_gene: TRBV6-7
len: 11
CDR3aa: CASSATDTQYF
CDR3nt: TGTGCCAGCAGTGCCACAGATACGCAGTATTTT

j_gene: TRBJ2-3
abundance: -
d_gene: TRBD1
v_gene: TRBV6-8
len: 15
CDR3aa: CASSDRGRVGDTQYF
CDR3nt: TGTGCCAGCAGCGACAGGGGGCGAGTCGGAGATACGCAGTATTTT

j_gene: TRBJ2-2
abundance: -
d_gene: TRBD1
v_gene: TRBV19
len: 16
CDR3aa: CASSIFGQGGTGELFF
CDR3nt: TGTGCCAGTAGTATTTTCGGACAGGGGGGCACCGGGGAGCTGTTTTTT

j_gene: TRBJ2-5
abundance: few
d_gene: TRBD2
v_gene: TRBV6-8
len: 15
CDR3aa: CASSSGTSGGETQYF
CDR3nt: TGTGCCAGCAGTTCCGGGACTAGCGGGGGAGAGACCCAGTACTTC

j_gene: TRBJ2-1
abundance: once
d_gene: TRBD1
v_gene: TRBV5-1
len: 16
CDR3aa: CASSLRDRGRYNEQFF
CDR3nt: TGCGCCAGCAGCTTGAGGGACAGGGGACGCTACAATGAGCAGTTCTTC

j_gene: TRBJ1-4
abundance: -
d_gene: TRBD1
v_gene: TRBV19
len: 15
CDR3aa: CASSINGGGWEKLFF
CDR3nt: TGTGCCAGTAGTATTAACGGAGGGGGCTGGGAAAAACTGTTTTTT

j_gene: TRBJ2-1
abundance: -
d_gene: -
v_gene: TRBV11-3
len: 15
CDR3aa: CASSLAPRGANEQFF
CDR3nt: TGTGCCAGCAGCTTGGCACCAAGGGGAGCCAATGAGCAGTTCTTC

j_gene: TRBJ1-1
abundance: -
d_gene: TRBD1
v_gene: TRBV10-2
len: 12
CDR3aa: CASGQGAAEAFF
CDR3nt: TGCGCCAGCGGACAGGGGGCCGCTGAAGCTTTCTTT

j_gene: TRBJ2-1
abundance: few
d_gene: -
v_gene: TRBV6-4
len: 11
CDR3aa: CAIAVNNEQFF
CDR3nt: TGTGCCATCGCGGTTAATAATGAGCAGTTCTTC